The 11 T cell receptor beta chains in this list originate from one sample, sequenced in a study of T cells in Graves' hyperthyroidism and ophthalmopathy. Amplification yielded TCR beta CDR3 regions, with RNA transcripts as the source. TCR CDR3 regions were first amplified by RT-PCR with HTBI primers. TCRdb called the multiplex PCR reads again in MiXCR, with one record for every CDR3 protein. The table shows 240,000 or so distinct CDR3 sequences, with about 17% occurring only once. Sequencing input: blood. The receptors stem from a woman between 18 and 29 years old with Graves' ophthalmopathy.

This clonotype was recorded at least ten times. The chain links TRBV7-2 to TRBJ2-1, with D uncertain. Germline CDR1 and CDR2: SGHTA and FQGNSA. Trimming removed 4 bases from V and 0 bases from J, with 13 bases in between. CDR3 size: 16 residues. The CDR3 loop is CASSSHAGSSYNEQFF. DNA for the CDR3: TGTGCCAGCAGCTCGCACGCCGGAAGCTCCTACAATGAGCAGTTCTTC. Complete variable domain (other parts from reference TRBV7-2 and TRBJ2-1): GAGVSQSPSNKVTEKGKDVELRCDPISGHTALYWYRQSLGQGLEFLIYFQGNSAPDKSGLPSDRFSAERTGGSVSTLTIQRTQQEDSAVYLCASSSHAGSSYNEQFFGPGTRLTVL.

The table lists this clonotype with many counts. The chain links TRBV3-1 to TRBJ2-2; D is undetermined. The CDR3 is 15 amino acids. Trimming removed 1 base from V and 0 bases from J, with 6 bases in between. Germline V lookup: CDR1 LGHDT, CDR2 YNNKEL (reference sequence). In nucleotides, the CDR3 is TGTGCCAGCAGCCAAGTTAGCCCGAACACCGGGGAGCTGTTTTTT. This gives the protein CASSQVSPNTGELFF.

This clonotype was recorded once. This chain connects TRBV7-3 to TRBJ1-1; 9 bases fit TRBD1. V was clipped by 5 bases and J by 1 base; unmatched bases: 5. Germline V CDR1 and CDR2: SGHTA, FQGTGA. This CDR3 contains 15 residues. The CDR3 bases are TGTGCCAGCAGCGGGGGGGGACAGGGGAACACTGAAGCTTTCTTT. It yields the protein CASSGGGQGNTEAFF.

In its sample, this clonotype was seen many times. The chain has TRBV5-1 and TRBJ1-1, with TRBD1 identical over 7 bases. Germline V gene lookup returns CDR1 SGHRS and CDR2 YFSETQ. V was clipped by 5 bases and J by 8 bases; unmatched bases: 9. The CDR3 spans 13 residues. The CDR3 nucleotides are TGCGCCAGCAGGTTGACAGGGAAAGGAGAAGCTTTCTTT. Residues: CASRLTGKGEAFF.

This clonotype occurred many times. The rearrangement joins TRBV28 to TRBJ1-5; possible D gene TRBD1, 5 bases. This CDR3 is built from 16 residues. V shed 4 bases and J shed 0 bases, with 13 bases lying between them. Germline assignment: CDR1 MDHEN and CDR2 SYDVKM. CDR3 bases: TGTGCCAGCAGTTCCCCTTTCGACAGTAGCAATCAGCCCCAGCATTTT. Translated, it gives CASSSPFDSSNQPQHF.

This clonotype was counted many times. V gene TRBV9 combines with J gene TRBJ1-4, with 8 bases lining up with TRBD1. The CDR3 extends over 16 amino acids. Germline V gene sequence: CDR1 SGDLS, CDR2 YYNGEE. V was pared by 0 bases and J by 4 bases, with 5 bases of the junction left unmatched. The CDR3 loop reads CASSVASGQGNEKLFF. As DNA, the CDR3 is TGTGCCAGCAGCGTAGCATCCGGACAGGGTAATGAAAAACTGTTTTTT.

This clonotype was counted many times. The V gene is TRBV2, the J gene TRBJ1-5, with D tentatively TRBD1 (6 bases). In germline, CDR1 is SNHLY, CDR2 FYNNEI. V dropped 5 bases and J dropped 5 bases, with 13 bases sitting between them. The CDR3 length is 14 residues. The CDR3 DNA sequence: TGTGCCAGCAGTTCCGGCGGGGGGCATCAGCCCCAGCATTTT. This sequence encodes CASSSGGGHQPQHF.

This chain connects TRBV28 to TRBJ2-7, with 10 nucleotides matching TRBD2. Germline V gene data show CDR1 as MDHEN and CDR2 as SYDVKM. This CDR3 is 17 amino acids long. The J segment lost 4 bases and the V segment lost 7 bases, leaving 16 bases of the junction unmatched. The CDR3 coding sequence is TGTGCCAGCAACCCAACGGTGAGGACTAGCGGATGGTACGAGCAGTACTTC. It yields the protein CASNPTVRTSGWYEQYF.

The sample holds many counts of this clonotype. An end of the junction differs from the germline gene, which may be a read error. The genes are TRBV7-7 and TRBJ2-1; the D gene is possibly TRBD1 (5 bases). The CDR3 is made up of 13 amino acids. Per the germline V gene, CDR1 is SSHAT and CDR2 is FNYEAQ (reference sequence). The chain's CDR3 is CASSLDQGDEQFF. CDR3 DNA sequence: TGTGCTAGCAGCTTAGATCAGGGCGATGAGCAGTTCTTC.

The table lists this clonotype with many counts. The gene calls are TRBV11-3 and TRBJ2-2; 7 bases map to TRBD1. J was trimmed by 0 bases and V by 1 base; bases with no gene match: 11. Germline CDR1 reads SGHNT; CDR2 reads YENEEA. The CDR3 runs 19 residues. CDR3 coding DNA: TGTGCCAGCAGCTTAGCCGAGGGGGCCCCACAGTCGAACACCGGGGAGCTGTTTTTT. It translates to CASSLAEGAPQSNTGELFF.

This clonotype was seen repeatedly, ten times or more. CDR3 in amino acids: CASSPGLAGMSSYNEQFF. The DNA of the CDR3 is TGTGCCAGCAGTCCGGGACTAGCGGGGATGAGCTCCTACAATGAGCAGTTCTTC. The rearrangement links TRBV12-3 or TRBV12-4 to TRBJ2-1, with 13 bases aligning to TRBD2. V shed 5 bases, J shed 0 bases, and the junction held 7 bases outside the gene matches. The CDR3 is 18 residues long.